This T cell receptor (beta chain) originates from a study of molecular identifiers for immune sequencing clone quantification (dated by TCRdb to 2016 to 2018). About the investigation overall: For a replicate experiment, RNA from approximately 20,000 or 100,000 naive CD8 T cells was divided into five aliquots, of which four were sequenced. This methods study used CD8 T cells to benchmark TCR RNA copy counting and molecular-identifier clustering-based TCR repertoire sequencing (MIDCIRS). The study at large found these results: Without barcode sub-clustering, chimeric consensus sequences inflated TCR diversity; chimeras reached as high as 47%. In CMV-specific effector cells, clones with more than 20 RNA copies contained over 99% of molecules, whereas in naive cells such clones contained under 1% of molecules. Modeling gave around 2.7 recovered TCR RNA copies per cell versus around 10 by digital PCR, implying approximately 30% capture efficiency. Spiked-in Jurkat TCR RNA equivalent to a single cell was reported to be detectable even among one million naive CD8 T cells. Naive libraries contained spiked-in Jurkat TCR RNA (approximately 10 copies' worth), which is not part of the donor repertoire. Highly expanded clone sizes could be underestimated if identical TCR molecules share a barcode.

Library preparation used PCR. Sequencing used a NextSeq 500. Bulk TCR libraries were generated as previously described, with the TCR primers listed in Table S5 used. Total RNA was purified with the Qiagen AllPrep DNA/RNA kit. Before analysis, reads from multiple sequencing runs of the same library were pooled. The authors processed their data as follows. Reads were retained only if their TCR constant sequence matched exactly, and those retained reads were trimmed to 150 nt and grouped according to their 12-nt molecular barcodes. Reads inside each barcode group were sub-clustered using a 15% Levenshtein threshold, and a quality-weighted consensus sequence was constructed for each RNA molecule. Non-functional sequences were excluded, and lower-count sequences lying one edit away from another sequence were also excluded. Based on a fit of two negative binomial distributions, barcode sub-clusters having less than 20% of the maximum read count were discarded. TCRdb applied fastp at Q25 and MiXCR to the public reads, then kept only in-frame beta chains. Each CDR3 protein gets just one entry, which takes the most common genes and DNA from the rows behind it. In this record, the V and J calls reflect TCRdb's handling and not the investigators' own analysis. This sample gives some 91,000 distinct CDR3 sequences in total; 24% of them show up just once. The ten most abundant clones make up roughly 1% of the sample.

With respect to this clonotype: The antigen this receptor binds is unknown. This may be a read error, as it is one base from a much larger clone.

From its cysteine to its phenylalanine, the CDR3 spans 15 amino acids. The kept DNA is CDR3 alone, 45 bases in frame from the first base. The junction shows trimming of 4 bases on V and 7 bases on J, plus 20 bases between the germline ends. CDR1 and CDR2 (LNHDA, SQIVND) derive from the germline V gene (reference sequence). Libraries of naive CD8 T cells were built from around 20,000 to 1,000,000 sorted cells, with 10%, 30% or 50% of the purified RNA used. On a BD FACSAria II, naive CD8 T cells were FACS-sorted as CD8+CD4-CCR7+CD45RA+ and collected into RLT Plus buffer. To test detection sensitivity, Jurkat RNA equivalent to about ten TCR copies was spiked into samples of roughly 18,000-1,100,000 naive CD8 T cells. CD8 T cells were enriched with RosetteSep CD8+ T Cell Enrichment Cocktail and Ficoll-Paque, followed by ACK red cell lysis.

The TCR comes from a human donor in good health. Some libraries in this study had Jurkat cell RNA spiked in. In this chain, TRBV19 is recombined with TRBJ2-7; a tentative D match to TRBD1 spans 6 bases. The sequenced sample consisted of naive CD8+ T cells from blood, with Jurkat cell RNA spiked in. The sample's cell subset or site label, in plain terms: FACS-sorted CD8+CD4-CCR7+CD45RA+ naive T cells. The CDR3 region: CASSNRARGTREQYF. The sequenced DNA: TGTGCCAGTAGTAACAGGGCGAGGGGCACTCGGGAGCAGTACTTC.